This TCR beta chain was identified during a study of identical twins. Points from the study as a whole: Recombination models fit unrelated individuals' TCR alpha sharing but underestimated twins'. In drawing conclusions, the study used cross-sectional statistical analysis and did not follow the same donors.

Via MiXCR, TCRdb re-called the 5' RACE reads, giving one row per CDR3 protein. The sample includes about 890,000 distinct CDR3 sequences, about 12% seen only once; the top ten take 1.5% to 2%. CDR1 and CDR2 from the germline V gene are MDHEN and SYDVKM. This CDR3 has 14 residues. V lost 7 bases and J 4 bases, leaving 15 bases between the germline ends. In the case of this clonotype: Its antigen is as yet unknown.

These data are also associated with another study on yellow fever vaccine responses in identical twins.

Sequencing input: PBMCs. The receptor was derived from a woman under 30 in good health. V and J are TRBV28 and TRBJ2-3; D gene uncertain. This CDR3 reads CASNLAGLADTQYF. The DNA for the CDR3 is TGTGCCAGCAATTTGGCAGGTTTGGCAGATACGCAGTATTTT. Based on the CDR3 plus reference TRBV28 and TRBJ2-3, the full variable domain is DVKVTQSSRYLVKRTGEKVFLECVQDMDHENMFWYRQDPGLGLRLIYFSYDVKMKEKGDIPEGYSVSREKKERFSLILESASTNQTSMYLCASNLAGLADTQYFGPGTRLTVL.